This T cell receptor (beta chain) was sequenced in a study of blood T cell repertoires in COVID-19. On the study more broadly: Acute-phase and convalescent COVID-19 samples originated in the United States, Italy and Spain. PBMCs, B-cell-depleted T cells, or T cells were the source of the cDNA or gDNA that made up the material.

Original analysis: Researchers report that nucleated cell counts were estimated from reference gene primer amplification. Measured with immunoSEQ multiplex PCR; TCRdb has only the in-frame clones, and not every one. The V and J calls and the clone size are those of that table, but D and trimming were determined from the DNA. The sample lists some 110,000 clones; over 75% were seen once. The clonotype was recovered from a woman aged 70-85 years with acute or convalescent COVID-19. Sequencing input: peripheral blood.

CDR3 protein: CAISESAGQGYGYTF. The CDR3 region has the DNA TGTGCCATCAGTGAGTCCGCAGGACAGGGCTATGGCTACACCTTC. This chain connects TRBV10-3 to TRBJ1-2; 8 positions agree with TRBD1. Germline CDR1 and CDR2: ENHRY and SYGVKD. The J segment lost 4 bases and the V segment lost 0 bases, leaving 4 bases of the junction unmatched. This CDR3 has 15 residues.